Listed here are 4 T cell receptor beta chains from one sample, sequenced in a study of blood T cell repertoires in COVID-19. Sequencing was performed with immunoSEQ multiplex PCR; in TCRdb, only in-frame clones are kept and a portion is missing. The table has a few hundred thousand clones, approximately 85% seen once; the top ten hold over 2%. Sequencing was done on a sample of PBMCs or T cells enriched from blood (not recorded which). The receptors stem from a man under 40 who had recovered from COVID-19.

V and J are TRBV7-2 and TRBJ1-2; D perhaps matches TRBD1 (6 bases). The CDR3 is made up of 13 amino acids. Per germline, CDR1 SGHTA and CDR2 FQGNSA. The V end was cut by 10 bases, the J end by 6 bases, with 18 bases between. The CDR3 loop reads CATSKGGANGYTF. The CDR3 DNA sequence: TGTGCCACGAGCAAGGGGGGGGCCAATGGCTACACCTTC.

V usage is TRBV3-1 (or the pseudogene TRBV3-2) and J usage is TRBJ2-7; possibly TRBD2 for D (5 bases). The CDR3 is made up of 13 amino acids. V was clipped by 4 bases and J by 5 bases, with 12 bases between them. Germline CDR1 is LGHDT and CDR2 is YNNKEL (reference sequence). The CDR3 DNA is TGTGCCAGCAGCCCGCGAACTAGTAACGAGCAGTACTTC. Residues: CASSPRTSNEQYF.

The CDR3: CASTSGGHTGELFF. In DNA form, the CDR3 reads TGTGCCAGTACTAGCGGGGGACACACCGGGGAGCTGTTTTTT. The chain uses TRBV19 and TRBJ2-2; 10 bases map to TRBD2. Looked up from germline, CDR1 is LNHDA and CDR2 is SQIVND (reference sequence). The CDR3 covers 14 residues. Losses at the gene ends were 7 bases for V and 3 bases for J; bases not matched to a gene: 2. The full variable domain, with the rest looked up from reference TRBV19 and TRBJ2-2, is DGGITQSPKYLFRKEGQNVTLSCEQNLNHDAMYWYRQDPGQGLRLIYYSQIVNDFQKGDIAEGYSVSREKKESFPLTVTSAQKNPTAFYLCASTSGGHTGELFFGEGSRLTVL.

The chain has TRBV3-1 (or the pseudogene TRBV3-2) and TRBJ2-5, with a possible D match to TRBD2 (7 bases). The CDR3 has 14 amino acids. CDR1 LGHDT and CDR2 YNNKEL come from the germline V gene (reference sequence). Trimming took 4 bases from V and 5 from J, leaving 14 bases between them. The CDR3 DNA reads TGTGCCAGCAGCCCCCGCGGGGGCCTGGAGACCCAGTACTTC. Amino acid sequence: CASSPRGGLETQYF.